These 18 T cell receptor beta chains were sequenced from one sample in a study of blood T cells in healthy people across ages. The use of a sample-barcoded 5' primer and a J-beta primer mix characterized a second PCR of about 7 to 12 cycles. MiXCR, applied by TCRdb to the 5' RACE reads, yields one record per CDR3 protein. Of roughly 680,000 distinct CDR3 sequences in the sample, over 40% are singletons; the top ten hold about 13%. The sequencing sample was made of blood. The source is a woman of 80 years or more in good health.

This clonotype was found once. The rearrangement links TRBV29-1 to TRBJ2-5; D is possibly TRBD2 (5 bases). The V and J ends lost 7 bases and 5 bases respectively, with 11 bases between them. CDR3 length: 11 residues. CDR1 SQVTM and CDR2 ANQGSEA come from the germline V gene. CDR3 protein: CSAWTEETQYF. The CDR3 bases are TGCAGCGCTTGGACTGAGGAGACCCAGTACTTC.

The genes are TRBV9 and TRBJ2-5; D is possibly TRBD1 (6 bases). Judging by the DNA end, TRBJ2-7 fits better; the J call may be wrong. Per the germline V gene, CDR1 is SGDLS and CDR2 is YYNGEE. This CDR3 is 15 amino acids long. As DNA, the CDR3 is TGTGCCAGCAGCCCCCAGGGGCAGGGACGCTACGAGCAGTACTTC. Amino acid sequence: CASSPQGQGRYEQYF.

The chain recombines TRBV20-1 with TRBJ1-4; tentatively, D is TRBD1 (5 bases). Germline V CDR1 and CDR2: DFQATT, SNEGSKA (reference sequence). The CDR3 is 20 amino acids. V shed 7 bases and J shed 4 bases, with 34 bases lying between them. This CDR3 is CSVRLEGLGGAALGNEKLFF. The CDR3 DNA reads as TGCAGTGTTCGATTAGAAGGATTGGGGGGTGCCGCGCTGGGTAATGAAAAACTGTTTTTT.

This chain uses TRBV12-3 or TRBV12-4 with TRBJ2-7, with 8 bases fitting TRBD1. The end of the DNA fits TRBJ2-5 better, so the J call may be wrong. The CDR3 is 15 residues long. CDR3 DNA: TGTGCCAGCAGTGGCAACGCAGGGGGCCGAGAGACCCAGTACTTC. Translating it yields CASSGNAGGRETQYF.

This sequence joins TRBV6-2 or TRBV6-3 and TRBJ2-7; the match to TRBD1 covers 7 bases. The ends lost 5 bases at V and 7 bases at J; junction bases unmatched: 11. This CDR3 contains 14 residues. Per the germline V gene, CDR1 is MNHEY and CDR2 is SVGEGT. CDR3 nucleotides: TGTGCCAGCAGTACAGATCCGGCGACAGGGGAGCAGTACTTC. Translation: CASSTDPATGEQYF.

This clonotype was observed a handful of times. The chain carries TRBV12-3 or TRBV12-4 and TRBJ2-7; 8 positions agree with TRBD2. V shed 3 bases and J 7 bases; nucleotides not matched to a gene: 11. This CDR3 has 15 amino acids. In DNA form, the CDR3 reads TGTGCCAGCAGTTTCAGCGGGGGTCCCTCGGGGGAGCAGTACTTC. Protein sequence: CASSFSGGPSGEQYF.

This clonotype was counted at least ten times. This rearrangement joins TRBV30 to TRBJ2-3; 9 bases match TRBD1. Germline V gene lookup returns CDR1 GTSNPN and CDR2 SVGIG (reference sequence). CDR3 length equals 15 residues. After removal of 6 bases from V and 5 bases from J, the junction contained 12 bases not matched to a gene. CDR3 in amino acids: CACGRGTGQQDTQYF. Written as DNA, the CDR3 is TGTGCCTGCGGAAGGGGGACAGGGCAGCAAGATACGCAGTATTTT. Looking up the rest from reference TRBV30 and TRBJ2-3 gives the full variable domain: SQTIHQWPATLVQPVGSPLSLECTVEGTSNPNLYWYRQAAGRGLQLLFYSVGIGQISSEVPQNLSASRPQDRQFILSSKKLLLSDSGFYLCACGRGTGQQDTQYFGPGTRLTVL.

CDR3 in amino acids: CASSLTYTSNYEQYF. The CDR3 nucleotides read TGTGCCAGCAGTTTAACCTATACCTCTAACTACGAGCAGTACTTC. The chain has TRBV2 and TRBJ2-7; D uncertain. CDR1 is SNHLY and CDR2 is FYNNEI in the germline V gene. There are 15 residues in the CDR3. Trimming pared 5 bases from V and 3 bases from J, leaving 17 bases between. The full variable domain, rest sourced from reference TRBV2 and TRBJ2-7, is EPEVTQTPSHQVTQMGQEVILRCVPISNHLYFYWYRQILGQKVEFLVSFYNNEISEKSEIFDDQFSVERPDGSNFTLKIRSTKLEDSAMYFCASSLTYTSNYEQYFGPGTRLTVT.

The chain uses TRBV12-3 or TRBV12-4 and TRBJ2-7; 7 bases align to TRBD1. The CDR3 is 15 residues long. V dropped 5 bases and J dropped 4; count of bases not matched to a gene: 11. In nucleotides, the CDR3 is TGTGCCAGCAGTCCATGGACAGGTGGTAGGTACGAGCAGTACTTC. This gives the protein CASSPWTGGRYEQYF.

V gene TRBV29-1 combines with J gene TRBJ2-7, with 13 bases fitting TRBD2. The better agreement between TRBJ2-5 and the DNA end casts doubt on the J call. This CDR3 region has 17 residues. Per germline, CDR1 SQVTM and CDR2 ANQGSEA. CDR3 sequence (DNA): TGCAGCGTAGCCCGGACTAGCGGGGGTCCCTCCGGAGAGACCCAGTACTTC. This sequence encodes CSVARTSGGPSGETQYF.

V usage is TRBV15 and J usage is TRBJ2-5, with D maybe TRBD2 (6 bases). This CDR3 region has 13 residues. Deletions cut 3 bases from V and 4 bases from J, with 9 bases between. Germline CDR1 LNHNV, CDR2 YYDKDF (reference sequence). CDR3 sequence reads: CATSSAGGETQYF. DNA of the CDR3: TGTGCCACCAGCAGCGCCGGGGGAGAGACCCAGTACTTC. Drawing the rest from reference TRBV15 and TRBJ2-5, the complete variable domain is DAMVIQNPRYQVTQFGKPVTLSCSQTLNHNVMYWYQQKSSQAPKLLFHYYDKDFNNEADTPDNFQSRRPNTSFCFLDIRSPGLGDTAMYLCATSSAGGETQYFGPGTRLLVL.

This clonotype showed up many times. The V call is TRBV10-3, the J call TRBJ2-3, with 9 bases identical to TRBD2. The V gene end was trimmed by 10 bases and the J gene end by 1 base; junction bases not matched to a gene: 12. Germline values: CDR1 ENHRY, CDR2 SYGVKD. This CDR3 spans 16 amino acids. As DNA, the CDR3 is TGTGCCACCCAGCTAGGCGCTAGCGGGGGCACAGATACGCAGTATTTT. Encoded protein: CATQLGASGGTDTQYF.

There are many counts of this clonotype. The chain links TRBV18 to TRBJ2-5; D is undetermined. Germline lookup yields CDR1 KGHSH and CDR2 LQKENI. Trimming pared 0 bases from V and 1 base from J, leaving 9 bases between. The CDR3 covers 15 residues. DNA for the CDR3: TGTGCCAGCTCACCACCGCTTAGGACCCAAGAGACCCAGTACTTC. Protein product: CASSPPLRTQETQYF.

This clonotype was counted ten times or more. The chain combines TRBV5-1 with TRBJ2-5; TRBD2 aligns across 9 bases. J lost 2 bases, V lost 9 bases, and 5 bases had no gene match. The germline V gene encodes CDR1 SGHRS and CDR2 YFSETQ. This CDR3 contains 13 residues. The CDR3 loop is CAISLAGQETQYF. CDR3 sequence (DNA): TGCGCCATCTCACTAGCGGGTCAAGAGACCCAGTACTTC.

The CDR3 bases are TGTGCCAGTAGTATCCAGGGTCATGGTCAGCCCCAGCATTTT. Its protein product is CASSIQGHGQPQHF. The gene calls are TRBV19 and TRBJ1-5, with D possibly matching TRBD1 (5 bases). Trimming left V 3 bases short and J 6 bases short, with 12 bases between. CDR1 and CDR2 (germline): LNHDA, SQIVND (reference sequence). This CDR3 has 14 amino acids.

A few counts support this clonotype. The chain uses TRBV10-2 and TRBJ2-6; 9 bases agree with TRBD1. After removal of 3 bases from V and 1 base from J, the junction contained 7 bases not matched to a gene. There are 18 residues in the CDR3. CDR1 and CDR2 from the germline V gene are WSHSY and SAAADI. The CDR3 sequence is CASSDGDRVRSGANVLTF. The CDR3 DNA is TGCGCCAGCAGTGATGGGGACAGGGTCAGATCTGGGGCCAACGTCCTGACTTTC.

This chain connects TRBV7-2 to TRBJ1-6, with 7 bases identical to TRBD1. The CDR3 length is 18 residues. V was clipped by 1 base and J by 6 bases; unmatched bases: 12. Germline CDR1 reads SGHTA; CDR2 reads FQGNSA. The DNA for the CDR3 is TGTGCCAGCAGCTTAGACCCCCCCGATACAGGGGTTAATTCACCCCTCCACTTT. As protein: CASSLDPPDTGVNSPLHF.

Comments on this clonotype: A much bigger clone sits one base away, suggesting this may be a read error. The chain carries TRBV12-3 or TRBV12-4 and TRBJ2-5; D unresolved. V lost 1 base, J lost 5 bases, and 11 bases lay in between. The CDR3 loop spans 14 amino acids. CDR3 residues: CASSLVADRETQYF. The CDR3 DNA sequence: TGTGCCAGCAGTTTAGTCGCGGATCGGGAGACCCAGTACTTC.